The 27 T cell receptor beta chains below come from one sample, sequenced in a study of B cell selection in AIRE deficiency (dated by TCRdb to about 2019). Receptors were amplified or captured by the immunoSEQ multiplex PCR assay. TCRdb mirrors the immuneACCESS table, restricted to in-frame sequences. Some clones are absent from its copies; in checked studies, under half trace to an unresolved V gene, and the reason for the others is unknown. The sample has some 25,000 clones on record, around 97% of them singletons. The ten largest clones represent approximately 0.22% of the sample. CD4+CD127+ cells were sorted as the conventional CD4 T cell population. Sequenced sample: conventional CD4+ T cells sorted from PBMCs. The origin of the receptors is a human donor with AIRE deficiency.

This clone came up once. This rearrangement joins TRBV27 to TRBJ2-1; either TRBD1 or TRBD2 may supply D (6 bases each). The germline CDR1 and CDR2 sequences are MNHEY and SMNVEV (reference sequence). The CDR3 loop spans 16 amino acids. Trimming removed 8 bases at V and 8 bases at J, with 25 bases between. CDR3 sequence: CASAPPGAGVWDEQFF. The DNA of the CDR3 is TGTGCCAGCGCCCCACCGGGGGCAGGTGTTTGGGATGAGCAGTTCTTC.

The V gene is TRBV4-2, the J gene TRBJ1-1; the D is unclear. The germline CDR1 and CDR2 sequences are LGHNA and YNFKEQ. V was pared by 0 bases and J by 4 bases, with 6 bases between. The CDR3 runs 13 residues. Here the CDR3 reads CASSQESITEAFF. The DNA for the CDR3 is TGTGCCAGCAGCCAAGAGTCCATCACTGAAGCTTTCTTT.

The V gene is TRBV11-2, the J gene TRBJ2-3, with D possibly matching TRBD1 (6 bases). Per germline, CDR1 SGHAT and CDR2 FQNNGV. With 6 bases removed from V and 1 base from J, the gap between germline ends came to 14 bases. The CDR3 contains 15 residues. CDR3 residues: CASRNQGLGTDTQYF. In DNA, the CDR3 is TGTGCCAGCAGAAATCAGGGGCTGGGCACAGATACGCAGTATTTT.

J is TRBJ2-3 and V is TRBV6-9; 7 bases line up with TRBD1. The V gene's germline CDR1 is MNHGY and CDR2 SVAAGI. The CDR3 covers 15 residues. V shed 4 bases and J 0 bases; nucleotides not matched to a gene: 4. This CDR3 reads CASSSKGASTDTQYF. The CDR3, as DNA: TGTGCCAGCAGTTCTAAGGGGGCTAGCACAGATACGCAGTATTTT.

The chain couples TRBV28 to TRBJ1-2; TRBD1 is a possible D gene (6 bases). This CDR3 is 14 amino acids long. The germline gives CDR1 MDHEN, CDR2 SYDVKM. Trimming pared 6 bases from V and 1 base from J, leaving 12 bases between. The CDR3 sequence is CASRFTGFNYGYTF. The CDR3, as DNA: TGTGCCAGCAGATTCACAGGGTTTAACTATGGCTACACCTTC.

This chain uses TRBV15 with TRBJ1-1, with 7 bases that match TRBD1. CDR1 is LNHNV, CDR2 YYDKDF, per germline (reference sequence). After removal of 8 bases from V and 1 base from J, the junction contained 7 bases not matched to a gene. CDR3 length: 14 amino acids. The CDR3 DNA reads as TGTGCCACCCGGGACAGACTATCGAACACTGAAGCTTTCTTT. Residues: CATRDRLSNTEAFF.

This chain uses TRBV19 with TRBJ2-1; D may be TRBD1 (5 bases). V lost 2 bases and J lost 7, with 9 bases in between. CDR1 is LNHDA and CDR2 is SQIVND in the germline V gene (reference sequence). This CDR3 spans 13 amino acids. CDR3 in amino acids: CASSIRGPNEQFF. Here the CDR3 DNA reads TGTGCCAGTAGTATAAGGGGTCCTAATGAGCAGTTCTTC.

The chain's CDR3 is CASTAGSGANVLTF. Here the CDR3 DNA reads TGTGCCAGCACCGCGGGCTCTGGGGCCAACGTCCTGACTTTC. V gene TRBV2 combines with J gene TRBJ2-6, with TRBD2 as a possible D gene (5 bases). V was pared by 7 bases and J by 0 bases, with 7 bases between. Germline loops: CDR1 SNHLY, CDR2 FYNNEI. CDR3 length: 14 amino acids.

The V gene is TRBV11-3, the J gene TRBJ2-3; TRBD1 or TRBD2 may be the D gene (5 bases each). Trimming pared 3 bases from V and 6 bases from J, leaving 13 bases between. The length of the CDR3 is 14 residues. Germline CDR1 SGHNT, CDR2 YENEEA. CDR3: CASSFGGAVDTQYF. CDR3 coding DNA: TGTGCCAGCAGCTTTGGGGGAGCCGTGGATACGCAGTATTTT.

The rearrangement links TRBV28 to TRBJ2-1, with D possibly TRBD1 on 5 matching bases. This CDR3 region has 13 residues. Germline CDR1 and CDR2: MDHEN and SYDVKM. The V and J ends lost 6 bases and 7 bases respectively, with 13 bases between them. The DNA for the CDR3 is TGTGCCAGCAGCCCCGGACGGACAAATGAGCAGTTCTTC. This gives the protein CASSPGRTNEQFF.

This rearrangement joins TRBV7-2 to TRBJ2-7; D remains unclear. CDR1 SGHTA and CDR2 FQGNSA come from the germline V gene. The CDR3 totals 12 residues. Trimming shortened V by 0 bases and J by 7 bases, and 7 bases separated the two germline ends. CDR3 in DNA: TGTGCCAGCAGCTTAGCGCGCGGTGAGCAGTACTTC. Protein: CASSLARGEQYF.

In this sample, this clone turned up once. The chain combines TRBV28 with TRBJ1-5, with 8 nucleotides matching TRBD1. The CDR3 extends over 18 amino acids. Germline CDR1 and CDR2: MDHEN and SYDVKM. The V gene end was trimmed by 5 bases and the J gene end by 6 bases; junction bases not matched to a gene: 18. CDR3 amino acids: CASSPHGGTGRVGQPQHF. The CDR3 DNA reads as TGTGCCAGCAGTCCCCACGGCGGGACAGGTCGGGTCGGTCAGCCCCAGCATTTT.

The chain uses TRBV5-6 and TRBJ2-3; D is perhaps TRBD2 (7 bases). The CDR3 covers 15 residues. Trimming stripped 4 bases from V and 0 bases from J, with 12 bases between. Germline-derived CDR1 and CDR2 are SGHDT and YYEEEE. The CDR3, as DNA: TGTGCCAGCAGCCGGGGGGACACCAGCACAGATACGCAGTATTTT. This sequence encodes CASSRGDTSTDTQYF. Filled out from reference TRBV5-6 and TRBJ2-3, the complete variable domain reads DAGVTQSPTHLIKTRGQQVTLRCSPKSGHDTVSWYQQALGQGPQFIFQYYEEEERQRGNFPDRFSGHQFPNYSSELNVNALLLGDSALYLCASSRGDTSTDTQYFGPGTRLTVL.

The J gene is TRBJ2-3, the V gene TRBV7-3; either TRBD1 or TRBD2 may fit D (7 bases each). This CDR3 spans 14 amino acids. The V end lost 5 bases, the J end lost 4 bases, and 13 bases lay between the germline ends. Germline V lookup: CDR1 SGHTA, CDR2 FQGTGA. This chain's CDR3 is CASSDQGGADTQYF. The CDR3 nucleotides are TGTGCCAGCAGCGATCAGGGGGGGGCAGATACGCAGTATTTT.

The chain combines TRBV19 with TRBJ2-2; D remains ambiguous. In germline, CDR1 is LNHDA, CDR2 SQIVND (reference sequence). The CDR3 is 14 residues long. V was trimmed by 4 bases and J by 0 bases, leaving 6 bases between them. For the CDR3, the DNA is TGTGCCAGTAGTAGAGTGTCGAACACCGGGGAGCTGTTTTTT. Protein: CASSRVSNTGELFF.

The chain couples TRBV5-8 to TRBJ2-1; unclear D gene. This CDR3 is built from 11 residues. Trimming left V 6 bases short and J 8 bases short, with 9 bases between. CDR1 and CDR2 (germline): SGHTS, YDEGEE. CDR3 sequence reads: CASNHLHEQFF. Here the CDR3 DNA reads TGTGCCAGCAACCACCTGCATGAGCAGTTCTTC.

The sample holds one count of this clone. This chain links TRBV5-6 with TRBJ1-2, with 12 positions matching TRBD1. V was pared by 4 bases and J by 6 bases, with 10 bases of the junction left unmatched. The CDR3 has 16 amino acids. The germline V gene encodes CDR1 SGHDT and CDR2 YYEEEE. The CDR3 bases are TGTGCCAGCAGCGTGTCCGGGACAGGGGGCGGGAATGGCTACACCTTC. This sequence encodes CASSVSGTGGGNGYTF. The full variable domain, its missing parts supplied by reference TRBV5-6 and TRBJ1-2, is DAGVTQSPTHLIKTRGQQVTLRCSPKSGHDTVSWYQQALGQGPQFIFQYYEEEERQRGNFPDRFSGHQFPNYSSELNVNALLLGDSALYLCASSVSGTGGGNGYTFGSGTRLTVV.

CDR3 in DNA: TGTGCCAGCAACCGGGACAGGGTAAAAAATTCACCCCTCCACTTT. Translated: CASNRDRVKNSPLHF. The V call is TRBV6-5, the J call TRBJ1-6; TRBD1 matches at 9 bases. The germline CDR1 and CDR2 sequences are MNHEY and SVGAGI. The length of the CDR3 is 15 residues. After removal of 7 bases from V and 7 bases from J, the junction contained 8 bases not matched to a gene.

The chain combines TRBV4-2 with TRBJ2-7; D not certain. The germline V gene encodes CDR1 LGHNA and CDR2 YNFKEQ. The CDR3 sequence is 15 residues long. Trimming pared 4 bases from V and 5 bases from J, leaving 18 bases between. The CDR3 protein is CASSRAPLGPDEQYF. The CDR3 bases are TGTGCCAGCAGCCGCGCCCCCCTAGGCCCGGACGAGCAGTACTTC.

The chain joins TRBV21-1 to TRBJ2-7. TRBV21-1 is reported as a pseudogene. CDR3 size: 15 residues. The CDR3 bases are TGTGCCAGCAGCGGCGAGCCCTCCAGCTCCTACGAGCAGTACTTC. It yields the protein CASSGEPSSSYEQYF.

The V call is TRBV5-4, the J call TRBJ2-2; D tentatively reads TRBD1 or TRBD2 (5 bases each). The germline V gene encodes CDR1 SGHNT and CDR2 YYREEE (reference sequence). The CDR3 sequence is 15 residues long. V was cut by 4 bases and J by 4 bases, with 14 bases left in between. The DNA for the CDR3 is TGTGCCAGCAGCCCCTCCGGGACGCGCACCGGGGAGCTGTTTTTT. It is translated as CASSPSGTRTGELFF.

The chain joins TRBV5-4 to TRBJ2-5, with 7 bases aligning to TRBD2. J gave up 1 base and V 4 bases, and 1 base lay outside the gene matches. Germline V gives CDR1 SGHNT, CDR2 YYREEE (reference sequence). The CDR3 sequence is 13 residues long. The CDR3 DNA follows: TGTGCCAGCAGCGCGGGGGTCCAAGAGACCCAGTACTTC. It yields the protein CASSAGVQETQYF.

This clone was seen only once. This chain uses TRBV6-1 with TRBJ1-2, with a weak D call TRBD1 (6 bases). Germline CDR1 MNHNS, CDR2 SASEGT. V gave up 6 bases and J gave up 3 bases, with 14 bases separating them. The CDR3 length is 14 residues. Written as DNA, the CDR3 is TGTGCCAGCAGAGTCCGGGGGGCTCACTATGGCTACACCTTC. Protein product: CASRVRGAHYGYTF.

The rearrangement uses TRBV5-1 and TRBJ2-3; no firm D call. The germline V gene encodes CDR1 SGHRS and CDR2 YFSETQ. V gave up 4 bases and J gave up 5 bases, with 8 bases separating them. This CDR3 contains 12 residues. In nucleotides, the CDR3 is TGCGCCAGCAGCGTGACTGGAGATACGCAGTATTTT. Translation gives CASSVTGDTQYF.

The chain couples TRBV29-1 to TRBJ2-7, with 7 bases matching TRBD1. The CDR3 has 12 amino acids. Germline V gene data show CDR1 as SQVTM and CDR2 as ANQGSEA. Unmatched junction bases numbered 5, after V lost 4 bases and J lost 5 bases. The CDR3 bases are TGCAGCGTTGTACAGGGGTTCCACGAGCAGTACTTC. This encodes CSVVQGFHEQYF.

J is TRBJ1-5 and V is TRBV10-3; 10 bases match TRBD1. CDR1 ENHRY and CDR2 SYGVKD come from the germline V gene. The length of the CDR3 is 14 residues. V trimming: 3 bases; J trimming: 6 bases; junction bases outside the gene matches: 2. The CDR3 nucleotides are TGTGCCATCAGTGACTGGGACAGGGGTCAGCCCCAGCATTTT. Its protein product is CAISDWDRGQPQHF.

The V gene is TRBV6-1, the J gene TRBJ2-7, with D tentatively TRBD2 (6 bases). The V end lost 4 bases, the J end lost 5 bases, and 9 bases lay between the germline ends. CDR3 size: 12 residues. CDR1 and CDR2 (germline): MNHNS, SASEGT. In nucleotides, the CDR3 is TGTGCCAGCAGTGTTGGGGGGAACGAGCAGTACTTC. The encoded protein is CASSVGGNEQYF.